The clone carrying this T cell receptor (beta chain) occurred many times. Its antigen is undetermined. Isolated RNA was reverse transcribed into cDNA used as the sequencing template. Using immunoSEQ multiplex PCR, the repertoire was profiled, and TCRdb retains in-frame clones only, with some absent. The table records 150,000 or so clones, approximately 65% of them present only once. These data come from a study of CD8+ T cells in alopecia areata. Study details: Treatment ran 6 to 18 months, with 6 months of follow-up afterward. Scoring of severity for treated patients was based on percentage of affected scalp area.

This CDR3 is 13 amino acids long. CDR1 and CDR2 from the germline V gene are GTSNPN and SVGIG (reference sequence). V was trimmed by 3 bases and J by 1 base, leaving 7 bases between them. Treatment of the sample: oral pan-JAK inhibitor, 5-10 mg twice daily. Study results and caveats: Alphabeta T cells residing in normal skin are also sequenced in scalp samples. Possibly as an HLA-related effect, TCR sharing across patients appeared less clear than in mice.

The chain links TRBV30 to TRBJ1-5; a possible D gene is TRBD1 (6 bases). The source material was CD4+ T cells sorted from blood, sampled at week 4, from a patient treated with tofacitinib. The sequence was collected from a human donor with alopecia areata. DNA of the CDR3: TGTGCCTGGAGAGGGGGGAGCAATCAGCCCCAGCATTTT. Amino acids: CAWRGGSNQPQHF.